This T cell receptor (beta chain) was retrieved from a study of human T cells and chemical hapten exposure. Broader study findings: TCRs exceeding a frequency of 1 in 1000 stayed unchanged under DPC sensitization.

With 0 bases clipped from V and 4 bases from J, the junction kept 4 bases outside the gene matches. This CDR3 is 15 amino acids long. Germline V gives CDR1 DFQATT, CDR2 SNEGSKA (reference sequence). Time point indicated: pre-sensitization, week 0. Documented treatment: therapeutic diphenylcyclopropenone sensitization with weekly scalp DPC. This clonotype was found many times. Its antigen is not identified. MiXCR, run by TCRdb on the RACE reads, gives a single entry per CDR3 protein. This table holds about 120,000 distinct CDR3 sequences, 13% found once. The chain has TRBV20-1 and TRBJ2-2; 8 bases fit TRBD1. This TCR was sampled from a woman aged 18 to 35 with alopecia areata. Some clones in this sample may be carry-over from other donors' samples. The specimen was whole blood, collected in connection with sensitization to the hapten diphenylcyclopropenone (DPC). For the CDR3, the DNA is TGCAGTGCTAGAGAGGACAGGGTTAGCACCGGGGAGCTGTTTTTT. Residues: CSAREDRVSTGELFF.